The T cell receptor (beta chain) described here comes from a study of shared clonotypes between healthy human individuals. Germline V lookup: CDR1 MGHRA, CDR2 YSYEKL. The CDR3 spans 15 residues. The ends lost 4 bases at V and 5 bases at J; junction bases unmatched: 6. Sequencing used immunoSEQ multiplex PCR; TCRdb keeps in-frame clones, though not all of them. Of approximately 470,000 clones listed, about 84% are singletons. Only Caucasian adults living in Nashville, Tennessee served as donors. This chain joins TRBV4-1 and TRBJ2-3; 10 positions match TRBD1. The receptor comes from a woman aged 40 to 50 in good health. Some clones in this sample may be carry-over from other donors' samples. The sample taken for sequencing was PBMCs. CDR3 in DNA: TGCGCCAGCAGCCTGGGACAGGGGTTAGGAGATACGCAGTATTTT. Encoded protein: CASSLGQGLGDTQYF.